These 30 T cell receptor beta chains came from one sample sequenced in a study of identical twins. From the 5' RACE reads, TCRdb called clonotypes with MiXCR, one entry per CDR3 protein. The repertoire consists of around 1.7 million distinct CDR3 sequences, with under 35% occurring once and the leading ten covering around 0.25%. The source material was cord blood. Every receptor here comes from a newborn girl in good health.

The chain combines TRBV27 with TRBJ2-4; 10 positions agree with TRBD2. After removal of 3 bases from V and 13 bases from J, the junction contained 12 bases not matched to a gene. CDR1 is MNHEY and CDR2 is SMNVEV in the germline V gene (reference sequence). The CDR3 has 15 residues. In DNA form, the CDR3 reads TGTGCCAGCAGTTTTGAAACTAGCGGGGTAAATGAGCAGTACTTC. Protein: CASSFETSGVNEQYF.

The chain employs TRBV7-9 and TRBJ2-1; D perhaps matches TRBD2 (6 bases). CDR1 SEHNR and CDR2 FQNEAQ come from the germline V gene (reference sequence). This CDR3 region has 14 residues. V gave up 3 bases and J gave up 9 bases, with 15 bases separating them. The CDR3 DNA follows: TGTGCCAGCAGCTTTTTAGCGGAGAGGGGTGAGCAGTTCTTC. It yields the protein CASSFLAERGEQFF. The variable domain in full, completed from reference TRBV7-9 and TRBJ2-1, reads DTGVSQNPRHKITKRGQNVTFRCDPISEHNRLYWYRQTLGQGPEFLTYFQNEAQLEKSRLLSDRFSAERPKGSFSTLEIQRTEQGDSAMYLCASSFLAERGEQFFGPGTRLTVL.

Many counts were recorded for this clonotype. The genes are TRBV7-9 and TRBJ1-6; maybe TRBD1 (6 bases). V lost 1 base, J lost 10 bases, and 11 bases lay in between. There are 14 residues in the CDR3. Looked up from germline, CDR1 is SEHNR and CDR2 is FQNEAQ (reference sequence). The CDR3 loop is CASSLDQGSSPLHF. CDR3 nucleotide sequence: TGTGCCAGCAGCTTAGATCAGGGGAGCTCACCCCTCCACTTT.

This clonotype occurred a few times. This chain uses TRBV27 with TRBJ2-1; D is uncertain. Germline V gene lookup returns CDR1 MNHEY and CDR2 SMNVEV (reference sequence). The CDR3 loop spans 14 amino acids. Trimming left V 3 bases short and J 0 bases short, with 6 bases between. CDR3 in amino acids: CASSFTNSYNEQFF. The CDR3 DNA follows: TGTGCCAGCAGTTTTACAAACTCCTACAATGAGCAGTTCTTC.

The chain recombines TRBV5-5 with TRBJ2-1, with 7 bases that match TRBD2. Trimming took 3 bases from V and 5 from J; bases not matched to a gene: 8. The CDR3 has 15 residues. Germline values: CDR1 SGHKS, CDR2 YYEKEE (reference sequence). The CDR3 bases are TGTGCCAGCAGCTCCTTCGGGACTACTAACAATGAGCAGTTCTTC. Translated, it gives CASSSFGTTNNEQFF. Full variable domain (outside the CDR3, taken from reference TRBV5-5 and TRBJ2-1): DAGVTQSPTHLIKTRGQQVTLRCSPISGHKSVSWYQQVLGQGPQFIFQYYEKEERGRGNFPDRFSARQFPNYSSELNVNALLLGDSALYLCASSSFGTTNNEQFFGPGTRLTVL.

The genes are TRBV9 and TRBJ2-3; TRBD2 agrees at 9 bases. Germline-derived CDR1 and CDR2 are SGDLS and YYNGEE. V dropped 0 bases and J dropped 1; count of bases not matched to a gene: 6. The CDR3 runs to 17 residues. CDR3 nucleotide sequence: TGTGCCAGCAGCGTAGCTAAGACTAGCGGCGGCACAGATACGCAGTATTTT. Translation: CASSVAKTSGGTDTQYF.

The sample holds a few counts of this clonotype. The chain combines TRBV20-1 with TRBJ2-1; TRBD2 matches 11 bases. This CDR3 comprises 16 residues. Germline V gene data show CDR1 as DFQATT and CDR2 as SNEGSKA (reference sequence). V shed 2 bases and J 2 bases; nucleotides not matched to a gene: 5. The CDR3 sequence: CSARLGLAGTYNEQFF. The CDR3 DNA reads as TGCAGTGCTAGATTAGGACTAGCGGGCACCTACAATGAGCAGTTCTTC.

The rearrangement links TRBV11-2 to TRBJ2-7; 14 nucleotides agree with TRBD2. In germline, CDR1 is SGHAT, CDR2 FQNNGV. This CDR3 contains 16 residues. V lost 2 bases to trimming and J lost 7 bases; unmatched junction nucleotides: 7. CDR3 coding DNA: TGTGCCAGCAGCTTACTCGGGACTAGCGGGAGCAATGAGCAGTACTTC. Its translation is CASSLLGTSGSNEQYF.

The chain carries TRBV30 and TRBJ2-1; tentatively, D is TRBD1 (5 bases). CDR3 length: 11 residues. From germline, CDR1 is GTSNPN and CDR2 SVGIG (reference sequence). V was pared by 3 bases and J by 10 bases, with 10 bases between. The CDR3 spells CAWRGLGEQFF. In DNA form, the CDR3 reads TGTGCCTGGAGGGGGCTGGGGGAGCAGTTCTTC.

This clonotype has just one count. The chain recombines TRBV18 with TRBJ1-6; TRBD1 matches 9 bases. This CDR3 comprises 15 residues. With 3 bases clipped from V and 9 bases from J, the junction kept 6 bases outside the gene matches. Germline V gives CDR1 KGHSH, CDR2 LQKENI. The CDR3 region is CASSPPGQGPSPLHF. CDR3 DNA sequence: TGTGCCAGCTCACCTCCGGGACAGGGTCCTTCACCCCTCCACTTT.

This clonotype appeared a few times. The V and J genes are TRBV2 and TRBJ2-4, with D maybe TRBD1 (5 bases). V dropped 6 bases and J dropped 0 bases, with 15 bases sitting between them. CDR3 size: 16 residues. Per the germline V gene, CDR1 is SNHLY and CDR2 is FYNNEI. Here the CDR3 DNA reads TGTGCCAGCAGATCAACAGGCCTTCTAGCCAAAAACATTCAGTACTTC. Encoded protein: CASRSTGLLAKNIQYF. The complete variable domain, with remaining parts taken from reference TRBV2 and TRBJ2-4, reads EPEVTQTPSHQVTQMGQEVILRCVPISNHLYFYWYRQILGQKVEFLVSFYNNEISEKSEIFDDQFSVERPDGSNFTLKIRSTKLEDSAMYFCASRSTGLLAKNIQYFGAGTRLSVL.

The genes are TRBV5-1 and TRBJ2-5; maybe TRBD2 (6 bases). V lost 3 bases and J 3 bases, leaving 12 bases between the germline ends. This CDR3 is built from 14 residues. Germline assignment: CDR1 SGHRS and CDR2 YFSETQ. The CDR3 sequence is CASSSGGLEETQYF. CDR3 sequence (DNA): TGCGCCAGCAGCTCTGGAGGGTTAGAAGAGACCCAGTACTTC.

In its sample, this clonotype was seen a few times. In DNA, the CDR3 is TGTGCCAGCAGCCAAGGCAGGACCCTCGTTTTGGATGAGCAGTTCTTC. It codes for CASSQGRTLVLDEQFF. The chain joins TRBV4-2 to TRBJ2-1, with no clear D. V was shortened by 1 base and J by 8 bases, with 18 bases between the two germline ends. CDR1 LGHNA and CDR2 YNFKEQ come from the germline V gene. The CDR3 sequence is 16 residues long.

This chain connects TRBV20-1 to TRBJ1-4; TRBD1 might be the D (5 bases). Germline CDR1 and CDR2: DFQATT and SNEGSKA (reference sequence). Trimming left V 3 bases short and J 7 bases short, with 12 bases between. The CDR3 has 13 residues. The CDR3 nucleotides read TGCAGTGCTAGGGGAGGGGATGGTGAAAAACTGTTTTTT. Its protein is CSARGGDGEKLFF.

V usage is TRBV6-1 and J usage is TRBJ1-5; 10 bases fit TRBD1. The CDR3 runs 14 residues. V dropped 8 bases and J dropped 3; count of bases not matched to a gene: 4. CDR1 is MNHNS, CDR2 SASEGT, per germline. CDR3 nucleotide sequence: TGTGCCAGCGAGGACAGGGGGTTCAATCAGCCCCAGCATTTT. Protein sequence: CASEDRGFNQPQHF.

This clonotype was counted a few times. J is TRBJ2-4 and V is TRBV5-1; D is perhaps TRBD2 (5 bases). With 3 bases removed from V and 3 bases from J, the gap between germline ends came to 13 bases. CDR3 size: 15 residues. Germline V CDR1 and CDR2: SGHRS, YFSETQ. The CDR3: CASSSIGRDKNIQYF. CDR3 DNA sequence: TGCGCCAGCAGCTCAATCGGCCGGGACAAAAACATTCAGTACTTC.

The rearrangement links TRBV5-1 to TRBJ2-3; tentatively, D is TRBD2 (5 bases). The CDR3 totals 13 residues. Deletions cut 4 bases from V and 0 bases from J, with 6 bases between. Germline values: CDR1 SGHRS, CDR2 YFSETQ. The CDR3 loop is CASSGESTDTQYF. The CDR3 DNA reads TGCGCCAGCAGCGGGGAGAGCACAGATACGCAGTATTTT.

The chain links TRBV3-1 to TRBJ2-1; TRBD2 is a possible D gene (6 bases). V lost 4 bases, J lost 2 bases, and 21 bases lay in between. There are 18 residues in the CDR3. Germline-derived CDR1 and CDR2 are LGHDT and YNNKEL (reference sequence). Here the CDR3 DNA reads TGTGCCAGCAGCCCCCTCCCCATAGGCGGGAAGGCCTACAATGAGCAGTTCTTC. Translated: CASSPLPIGGKAYNEQFF.

This chain joins TRBV7-9 and TRBJ1-1; the match to TRBD1 covers 7 bases. The CDR3 has 13 amino acids. The germline CDR1 and CDR2 sequences are SEHNR and FQNEAQ (reference sequence). Germline trimming cut 3 bases from V and 7 bases from J; bases unmatched to any gene: 5. For the CDR3, the DNA is TGTGCCAGCAGCTTCGGGACAGCCTATGAAGCTTTCTTT. This translates into CASSFGTAYEAFF.

The chain couples TRBV20-1 to TRBJ2-1; 7 bases fit TRBD2. The last part of the DNA fits TRBJ2-7 better; the J call may be wrong. Looked up from germline, CDR1 is DFQATT and CDR2 is SNEGSKA (reference sequence). CDR3 length: 16 residues. CDR3: CSARVLRLAAYNEQYF. The CDR3 DNA sequence: TGCAGTGCTAGAGTCTTGCGGCTAGCGGCCTACAATGAGCAGTACTTC.

CDR3 residues: CSANDLAGPPYEQYF. The CDR3 DNA is TGCAGTGCTAACGACCTAGCGGGGCCACCCTACGAGCAGTACTTC. V and J are TRBV20-1 and TRBJ2-7; TRBD2 agrees at 9 bases. CDR3 size: 15 residues. Germline V gene sequence: CDR1 DFQATT, CDR2 SNEGSKA (reference sequence). V shed 4 bases, J shed 2 bases, and the junction held 9 bases outside the gene matches.

This clonotype was picked up many times. CDR3: CASSPGRMNTEAFF. Written as DNA, the CDR3 is TGTGCCAGCAGCCCCGGACGGATGAACACTGAAGCTTTCTTT. The chain employs TRBV21-1 and TRBJ1-1; the tabulated D call, TRBD1, remains unverified against the DNA. TRBV21-1 is termed a pseudogene. The CDR3 spans 14 residues.

The DNA for the CDR3 is TGTGCCAGCTCAAGCGGGACAGGGGGCCCCTACAATGAGCAGTTCTTC. Translated: CASSSGTGGPYNEQFF. The chain recombines TRBV18 with TRBJ2-1, with 12 bases that match TRBD1. The CDR3 loop spans 16 amino acids. The germline CDR1 and CDR2 sequences are KGHSH and LQKENI. The ends lost 5 bases at V and 2 bases at J; junction bases unmatched: 4.

V is TRBV6-2 or TRBV6-3 and J is TRBJ2-3, with a tentative D call TRBD2 (7 bases). This CDR3 is 17 amino acids long. V was cut by 7 bases and J by 5 bases, with 25 bases left in between. The germline V gene encodes CDR1 MNHEY and CDR2 SVGEGT. The CDR3: CASTDPRTAGHKDTQYF. The CDR3 DNA reads TGTGCCAGCACCGACCCCAGGACAGCGGGGCACAAAGATACGCAGTATTTT.

V is TRBV12-3 or TRBV12-4 and J is TRBJ2-3, with D possibly matching TRBD2 (5 bases). The V gene lost 7 bases and the J gene lost 4 bases, with 12 bases spanning the gap. CDR3 size: 13 residues. Here the CDR3 reads CASIRGHSDTQYF. DNA of the CDR3: TGTGCCAGCATTCGCGGGCACTCAGATACGCAGTATTTT.

V usage is TRBV2 and J usage is TRBJ2-3, with 9 nucleotides matching TRBD1. This CDR3 spans 15 amino acids. V was clipped by 2 bases and J by 10 bases; unmatched bases: 10. The germline CDR1 and CDR2 sequences are SNHLY and FYNNEI. The CDR3 sequence is CASSELQGALYAQYF. CDR3 nucleotides: TGTGCCAGCAGTGAATTACAGGGGGCGCTTTATGCGCAGTATTTT.

This clonotype has at least ten counts. The chain couples TRBV29-1 to TRBJ2-5, with 7 bases fitting TRBD1. J gave up 4 bases and V 4 bases, and 0 bases lay outside the gene matches. This CDR3 region has 11 residues. Germline CDR1 and CDR2: SQVTM and ANQGSEA. The CDR3 is CSVAGGETQYF. The CDR3 DNA is TGCAGCGTTGCAGGGGGAGAGACCCAGTACTTC.

The chain combines TRBV3-1 with TRBJ1-2, with TRBD1 matching over 7 bases. CDR3 length equals 16 residues. CDR1 is LGHDT, CDR2 YNNKEL, per germline (reference sequence). J lost 0 bases, V lost 4 bases, and 8 bases had no gene match. The chain's CDR3 is CASSPGGQLTNYGYTF. The CDR3 nucleotides are TGTGCCAGCAGCCCTGGGGGACAGCTAACTAACTATGGCTACACCTTC. The variable domain in full, completed from reference TRBV3-1 and TRBJ1-2, reads DTAVSQTPKYLVTQMGNDKSIKCEQNLGHDTMYWYKQDSKKFLKIMFSYNNKELIINETVPNRFSPKSPDKAHLNLHINSLELGDSAVYFCASSPGGQLTNYGYTFGSGTRLTVV.

This clonotype was picked up a small number of times. The chain links TRBV10-3 to TRBJ1-5; D unclear. V lost 6 bases to trimming and J lost 3 bases, with 9 bases between them. CDR1 ENHRY and CDR2 SYGVKD come from the germline V gene. CDR3 length: 13 amino acids. The CDR3 DNA reads as TGTGCCATCAGCCCAGAAACCAATCAGCCCCAGCATTTT. It encodes CAISPETNQPQHF.

The chain has TRBV2 and TRBJ2-2; D call uncertain. Trimming shortened V by 7 bases and J by 6 bases, and 6 bases separated the two germline ends. The germline gives CDR1 SNHLY, CDR2 FYNNEI. CDR3 length equals 11 residues. The CDR3 DNA is TGTGCCAGCAAGAGCCCCGGGGAGCTGTTTTTT. It specifies CASKSPGELFF.